Listed below are T cell receptor beta chains from one sample, sequenced in a study of T cells in Graves' hyperthyroidism and ophthalmopathy. MiXCR, run by TCRdb on the multiplex PCR reads, gives a single entry per CDR3 protein. The repertoire holds over 450,000 distinct CDR3 sequences, with 17% as singletons. The sequenced material came from blood. These receptors were collected from a woman under 30 with Graves' ophthalmopathy. Each CDR3 is given with its conserved first and last residue. D genes are given only for firm matches. A clone size is listed for some rows: how often the clone was seen (once, few, many), or a class if it is expanded.

>TRBJ2-5|NA|many|TRBV20-1
TGCAGTGCTAGAGTATTTCAGACCCAGTACTTC
CSARVFQTQYF
>TRBJ2-3|TRBD2|many|TRBV7-9
TGTGCCAGCAGCCCCGTGGTTAGCGGGGGGATGTTTGGGACAGATACGCAGTATTTT
CASSPVVSGGMFGTDTQYF
>TRBJ2-3|NA|many|TRBV9
TGTGCCAGCAGCGTGGACGGGAGTACAGATACGCAGTATTTT
CASSVDGSTDTQYF
>TRBJ1-4|NA|NA|TRBV7-2
TGTGCCAGCAGCTTAAGCGGGAGGACTAATGAAAAACTGTTTTTT
CASSLSGRTNEKLFF
>TRBJ2-5|NA|many|TRBV11-2
TGTGCCAGCAGCTTACGGCGGGGACCTCAAGAGACCCAGTACTTC
CASSLRRGPQETQYF
>TRBJ2-2|TRBD1|few|TRBV11-2
TGTGCCAGCAGCTCGGGACAGACTACGAACACCGGGGAGCTGTTTTTT
CASSSGQTTNTGELFF
>TRBJ1-2|NA|many|TRBV5-1
TGCGCCAGCAGCTTAATTTGGGCGGACTATGGCTACACCTTC
CASSLIWADYGYTF
>TRBJ2-2|NA|NA|TRBV7-8
TGTGCCAGCAGCACCAGGGTACAGTCGAACACCGGGGAGCTGTTTTTT
CASSTRVQSNTGELFF
>TRBJ2-1|NA|many|TRBV7-2
TGTGCCAGCAGCTTAGCGGCCCCCACTACTTACAATGAGCAGTTCTTC
CASSLAAPTTYNEQFF
>TRBJ2-7|NA|NA|TRBV20-1
TGCAGTGCTAGTGAACAGTCCTACGAGCAGTACTTC
CSASEQSYEQYF
>TRBJ2-5|NA|NA|TRBV10-3
TGTGCCATCAAGGACCTGGGCCAGGGGGAGACCCAGTACTTC
CAIKDLGQGETQYF
>TRBJ1-1|TRBD1|NA|TRBV19
TGTGCCAGTAATTCCGACAGGGGAAGAGGTGAAGCTTTCTTT
CASNSDRGRGEAFF
>TRBJ1-6|TRBD1|few|TRBV7-8
TGTGCCAGCAGCGTGCCTGCCTCGGACAGGAGAAAGAATTCACCCCTCCACTTT
CASSVPASDRRKNSPLHF
>TRBJ2-2|TRBD2|NA|TRBV30
TGTGCCTGGACTAGCGGGGGCACCAACGGGGAGCTGTTTTTT
CAWTSGGTNGELFF
>TRBJ1-5|NA|NA|TRBV4-1
TGCGCCAGCAGCCAAGAAAGGGTTCAGCCCCAGCATTTT
CASSQERVQPQHF
>TRBJ2-1|NA|few|TRBV7-2
TGTGCCAGCAGCCGGCCTCAGGGGATGGACAATGAGCAGTTCTTC
CASSRPQGMDNEQFF
>TRBJ1-2|NA|many|TRBV12-3/TRBV12-4
TGTGCCAGCAGTTTAGGGTCTTGGTACACCTTC
CASSLGSWYTF